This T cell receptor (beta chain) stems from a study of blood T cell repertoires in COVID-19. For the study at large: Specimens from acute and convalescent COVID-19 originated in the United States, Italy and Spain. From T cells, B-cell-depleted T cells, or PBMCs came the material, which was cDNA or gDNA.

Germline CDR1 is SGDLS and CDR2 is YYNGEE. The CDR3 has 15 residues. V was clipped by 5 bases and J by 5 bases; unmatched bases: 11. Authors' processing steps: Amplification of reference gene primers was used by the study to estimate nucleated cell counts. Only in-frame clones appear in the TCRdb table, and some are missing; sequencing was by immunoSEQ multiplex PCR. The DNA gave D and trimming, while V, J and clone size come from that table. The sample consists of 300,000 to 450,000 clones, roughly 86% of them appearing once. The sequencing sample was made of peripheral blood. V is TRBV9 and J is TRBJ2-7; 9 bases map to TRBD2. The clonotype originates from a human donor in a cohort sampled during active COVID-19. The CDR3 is CASSPTRGGFDEQYF. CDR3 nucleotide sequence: TGTGCCAGCAGTCCTACGCGGGGGGGCTTCGACGAGCAGTACTTC.